This TCR beta chain was profiled in a study of T cells in tuberculosis. Findings of the study overall: Active tuberculosis alpha repertoires lay closer to GMM-specific TCRs than controls'. Active tuberculosis patients had shorter CDR3-alpha; the beta difference was nonsignificant.

The method was immunoSEQ multiplex PCR; TCRdb's version includes in-frame clones alone and lacks a portion of them. The sample records roughly 35,000 clones, almost 95% being singletons. On this clone itself: Antigen: not known. One end of the junction is discordant with germline, which a read error may explain.

This sequence originates from a donor aged 10 to 29 with latent tuberculosis or without tuberculosis infection. Some clones in this sample may be carry-over from other donors' samples. Specimen: PBMCs.

The chain's CDR3 is CASSLAFTGPIF. CDR3 DNA sequence: TGTGCCAGCAGCTTGGCCTTCACAGGGCCAATCTTT. The chain uses TRBV5-6 and TRBJ1-1; a possible D gene is TRBD1 (6 bases). The CDR3 contains 12 residues. Germline assignment: CDR1 SGHDT and CDR2 YYEEEE. The variable domain in full, with the rest retrieved from reference TRBV5-6 and TRBJ1-1, is DAGVTQSPTHLIKTRGQQVTLRCSPKSGHDTVSWYQQALGQGPQFIFQYYEEEERQRGNFPDRFSGHQFPNYSSELNVNALLLGDSALYLCASSLAFTGPIFGQGTRLTVV.